A single sample is the source of the 26 T cell receptor beta chains below, sequenced in a study of response to subunit inactivated influenza vaccine. TCRdb recomputed calls from the RT-PCR reads with MiXCR, one row per CDR3 protein. The sample lists over 150,000 distinct CDR3 sequences, around 10% occurring once. The sample was CD8+ T cells sorted from PBMCs, taken roughly 24 months after vaccination. These receptors were taken from a man aged 45 to 75 who received an inactivated influenza vaccine.

This chain connects TRBV10-2 to TRBJ2-3; TRBD1 or TRBD2 may be the D gene (6 bases each). V was clipped by 6 bases and J by 3 bases, with 16 bases between them. Germline V gene data show CDR1 as WSHSY and CDR2 as SAAADI. The CDR3 covers 15 residues. In nucleotides, the CDR3 is TGCGCCAGCAGAAGGGGGGTAGCAGGAACAGATACGCAGTATTTT. Amino acid sequence: CASRRGVAGTDTQYF.

Concerning this clonotype: One junction end does not reproduce the germline sequence, and a read error may be involved. The rearrangement links TRBV20-1 to TRBJ2-7, with D possibly matching TRBD1 (5 bases). The CDR3 length is 15 residues. The germline V gene has CDR1 DFQATT and CDR2 SNEGSKA (reference sequence). The CDR3 DNA sequence: TGCAGTGCTAGAGTTATGGGGCAGGCCTCCTACGAGGAGTACTTC. Translation: CSARVMGQASYEEYF.

This chain connects TRBV6-2 or TRBV6-3 to TRBJ2-5; D not certain. The germline V gene encodes CDR1 MNHEY and CDR2 SVGEGT. The V end lost 3 bases, the J end lost 6 bases, and 5 bases lay between the germline ends. The CDR3 consists of 11 residues. CDR3 protein: CASSYYQTQYF. As DNA, the CDR3 is TGTGCCAGCAGTTATTACCAGACCCAGTACTTC.

The rearrangement uses TRBV4-2 and TRBJ1-5; D uncertain. The germline V gene has CDR1 LGHNA and CDR2 YNFKEQ. Trimming left V 4 bases short and J 7 bases short, with 11 bases between. This CDR3 is built from 13 residues. The CDR3 reads CASSRWEGQPQHF. CDR3 nucleotide sequence: TGTGCCAGCAGCCGATGGGAGGGACAGCCCCAGCATTTT.

The genes are TRBV6-2 or TRBV6-3 and TRBJ2-7; D unclear. V was trimmed by 7 bases and J by 3 bases, leaving 10 bases between them. The length of the CDR3 is 12 residues. Germline lookup yields CDR1 MNHEY and CDR2 SVGEGT. The DNA of the CDR3 is TGTGCCAGCACCCCGTCTGGCTACGAGCAGTACTTC. Translating it yields CASTPSGYEQYF.

The rearrangement joins TRBV7-9 to TRBJ2-7, with D perhaps matching TRBD2 (6 bases). Trimming shortened V by 3 bases and J by 0 bases, and 12 bases separated the two germline ends. The CDR3 totals 15 residues. Germline loops: CDR1 SEHNR, CDR2 FQNEAQ (reference sequence). The CDR3 loop is CASSFDGGASYEQYF. The CDR3 DNA follows: TGTGCCAGCAGCTTTGATGGCGGGGCCTCCTACGAGCAGTACTTC.

V and J are TRBV20-1 and TRBJ2-7, with 12 nucleotides matching TRBD2. The CDR3 runs 16 residues. The V segment lost 0 bases and the J segment 3 bases; nucleotides outside the gene matches: 6. Germline CDR1 is DFQATT and CDR2 is SNEGSKA (reference sequence). The CDR3 bases are TGCAGTGCTAGAGATATGTCGGGACTAGCGGGCTACGAGCAGTACTTC. Its translation: CSARDMSGLAGYEQYF.

This chain joins TRBV2 and TRBJ1-1; unclear D gene. Trimming left V 8 bases short and J 2 bases short, with 18 bases between. Germline V gene data show CDR1 as SNHLY and CDR2 as FYNNEI. The CDR3 contains 15 residues. CDR3: CASERRAQPNTEAFF. The CDR3 DNA follows: TGTGCCAGCGAGCGTAGGGCTCAACCAAACACTGAAGCTTTCTTT.

This clonotype has a count of ten or more. The rearrangement joins TRBV4-3 to TRBJ2-7, with D possibly called TRBD1 or TRBD2 (5 bases each). There are 14 residues in the CDR3. Per germline, CDR1 LGHNA and CDR2 YSLEER. Deletions cut 5 bases from V and 5 bases from J, with 16 bases between. In DNA, the CDR3 is TGCGCCAGCAGCGGGACCCAGGGTCAGGACGAGCAGTACTTC. As protein: CASSGTQGQDEQYF.

This clonotype was found many times. The CDR3: CASSFLAGGPENEQFF. CDR3 in DNA: TGTGCCAGCAGCTTTCTAGCGGGAGGGCCGGAGAATGAGCAGTTCTTC. The chain joins TRBV7-8 to TRBJ2-1; 12 nucleotides match TRBD2. V dropped 3 bases and J dropped 7; count of bases not matched to a gene: 7. The length of the CDR3 is 16 residues. Per the germline V gene, CDR1 is SGHVS and CDR2 is FQNEAQ.

The chain couples TRBV20-1 to TRBJ2-7; 7 nucleotides match TRBD1. Germline V gene sequence: CDR1 DFQATT, CDR2 SNEGSKA (reference sequence). Trimming took 3 bases from V and 3 from J; bases not matched to a gene: 11. This CDR3 is built from 15 residues. CDR3 region: CSASPGTVLDYEQYF. CDR3 coding DNA: TGCAGTGCTAGCCCTGGGACAGTACTTGACTACGAGCAGTACTTC.

This clonotype has at least ten counts. This sequence joins TRBV5-1 and TRBJ2-3, with D uncertain. The CDR3 contains 15 residues. With 0 bases removed from V and 5 bases from J, the gap between germline ends came to 13 bases. Germline CDR1 SGHRS, CDR2 YFSETQ. In DNA, the CDR3 is TGCGCCAGCAGCTTGGAGGCTCCCGGTTTAGATACGCAGTATTTT. Its translation: CASSLEAPGLDTQYF.

In its sample, this clonotype was seen a few times. The chain is built from TRBV4-3 and TRBJ2-7; D perhaps matches TRBD1 (5 bases). Per germline, CDR1 LGHNA and CDR2 YSLEER. Trimming left V 1 base short and J 0 bases short, with 13 bases between. This CDR3 has 16 residues. CDR3 protein: CASSQVGRSSSYEQYF. DNA for the CDR3: TGCGCCAGCAGCCAAGTGGGGCGGTCTAGCTCCTACGAGCAGTACTTC.

The sample holds many counts of this clonotype. The CDR3 nucleotides read TGCAGTGCTAGGGGGATCGGCAGCTCCTACAATGAGCAGTTCTTC. This translates into CSARGIGSSYNEQFF. This sequence joins TRBV20-1 and TRBJ2-1; D is unclear. The CDR3 loop spans 15 amino acids. Germline CDR1 DFQATT, CDR2 SNEGSKA (reference sequence). V lost 3 bases, J lost 0 bases, and 12 bases lay in between.

The CDR3 region has the DNA TGTGCCAGCAGTACAGGGTCCTACGAGCAGTACTTC. Its translation is CASSTGSYEQYF. V gene TRBV6-5 combines with J gene TRBJ2-7, with a weak D call TRBD1 (6 bases). Germline CDR1 reads MNHEY; CDR2 reads SVGAGI. The CDR3 spans 12 residues. The germline V and J ends were trimmed by 5 bases and 1 base, with 6 bases remaining between them.

This clonotype was picked up many times. The V and J genes are TRBV28 and TRBJ2-4, with D unclear. V lost 3 bases and J lost 3, with 15 bases in between. This CDR3 is built from 16 residues. Germline V CDR1 and CDR2: MDHEN, SYDVKM. The CDR3 DNA reads TGTGCCAGCAGTTTTATTATTAGTCTGGGCAAAAACATTCAGTACTTC. Amino acids: CASSFIISLGKNIQYF.

This clonotype appeared many times. This chain joins TRBV20-1 and TRBJ1-2, with D maybe TRBD1 (5 bases). Trimming stripped 0 bases from V and 1 base from J, with 18 bases between. CDR3 size: 17 residues. Germline CDR1 DFQATT, CDR2 SNEGSKA (reference sequence). The CDR3 nucleotides are TGCAGTGCTAGAGATCCCCCCAGGGAATCCATTAACTATGGCTACACCTTC. This codes for CSARDPPRESINYGYTF.

The chain couples TRBV12-3 or TRBV12-4 to TRBJ1-5; D perhaps matches TRBD1 (5 bases). V was clipped by 10 bases and J by 0 bases, with 7 bases between them. This CDR3 comprises 12 residues. The CDR3 coding sequence is TGTGCCACGACAGTTAGCAATCAGCCCCAGCATTTT. Translating it yields CATTVSNQPQHF.

This clonotype was picked up many times. The J gene is TRBJ2-7, the V gene TRBV12-3 or TRBV12-4, with D unclear. V lost 3 bases and J 3 bases, leaving 6 bases between the germline ends. This CDR3 has 12 residues. CDR3: CASSFWDYEQYF. The CDR3 DNA reads as TGTGCCAGCAGTTTTTGGGACTACGAGCAGTACTTC.

Ten or more counts support this clonotype. This chain links TRBV11-2 with TRBJ2-1; possibly TRBD2 for D (6 bases). The CDR3 contains 17 residues. Trimming removed 5 bases from V and 0 bases from J, with 17 bases in between. Germline V gene data show CDR1 as SGHAT and CDR2 as FQNNGV. The CDR3 bases are TGTGCCAGCAGCCTCACCGTCGCGGGAAGCTCCTACAATGAGCAGTTCTTC. Amino acids: CASSLTVAGSSYNEQFF.

This clonotype occurred many times. This chain links TRBV6-5 with TRBJ2-7, with D tentatively TRBD2 (7 bases). The CDR3 totals 15 residues. Germline V gene lookup returns CDR1 MNHEY and CDR2 SVGAGI. V lost 0 bases, J lost 3 bases, and 12 bases lay in between. The CDR3 coding sequence is TGTGCCAGCAGTTACTCGGGGGGGCCCCTCTACGAGCAGTACTTC. Its protein is CASSYSGGPLYEQYF.

This clonotype was counted a few times. The J gene is TRBJ1-1, the V gene TRBV6-5; D unclear. V was shortened by 1 base and J by 2 bases, with 11 bases between the two germline ends. CDR3 length: 15 amino acids. Germline assignment: CDR1 MNHEY and CDR2 SVGAGI. The CDR3, as DNA: TGTGCCAGCAGTTACTATACGAGAGTAAACACTGAAGCTTTCTTT. This encodes CASSYYTRVNTEAFF.

This clonotype was detected a few times. The chain employs TRBV5-1 and TRBJ1-1, with 8 bases identical to TRBD1. CDR3 length equals 18 residues. Trimming at V came to 4 bases and at J to 0 bases, leaving 14 bases not matched to a gene. Germline CDR1 reads SGHRS; CDR2 reads YFSETQ. CDR3 region: CASSKNPGQALMNTEAFF. The DNA for the CDR3 is TGCGCCAGCAGCAAAAATCCGGGACAGGCCCTTATGAACACTGAAGCTTTCTTT.

This clonotype was detected only a few times. The gene calls are TRBV7-8 and TRBJ1-3; D may be TRBD1 (5 bases). This CDR3 has 18 residues. Germline CDR1 is SGHVS and CDR2 is FQNEAQ. V shed 4 bases and J shed 0 bases, with 19 bases lying between them. The CDR3 here is CASSSGALPTVSGNTIYF. The CDR3 DNA sequence: TGTGCCAGCAGCTCTGGGGCTCTCCCGACAGTCTCTGGAAACACCATATATTTT.

The chain uses TRBV4-1 and TRBJ1-1, with D possibly TRBD1 on 5 matching bases. CDR3 length equals 15 residues. Per the germline V gene, CDR1 is MGHRA and CDR2 is YSYEKL. Between the trimmed V and J ends, which lost 0 bases and 1 base, there was a span of 9 bases. CDR3 DNA: TGCGCCAGCAGCCAAGATCCTCAGGGGAACACTGAAGCTTTCTTT. It is translated as CASSQDPQGNTEAFF.

In the case of this clonotype: This clone may be a read error of a much larger clone one base away. The chain combines TRBV6-1 with TRBJ2-7; TRBD1 matches 8 bases. Germline CDR1 is MNHNS and CDR2 is SASEGT. V lost 6 bases, J lost 2 bases, and 9 bases stayed unmatched. The CDR3 has 15 amino acids. CDR3 bases: TGTGCCAGCAGCCGAAACCAGGACAGGGCCTACGAGCAGTACTTC. Translating it yields CASSRNQDRAYEQYF.